Below, one T cell receptor (beta chain) is given with its context. Its antigen is unknown. Amplification of TCR beta used genomic DNA extracted from peripheral blood. V dropped 3 bases and J dropped 2 bases, with 14 bases sitting between them. Germline V gene data show CDR1 as LNHNV and CDR2 as YYDKDF (reference sequence). The CDR3 has 15 amino acids. The sample is drawn from a study of T cell repertoires in aging, cancer and after chemotherapy. The study, taken as a whole, reports: Immunological memory after chemotherapy cannot be judged from the repertoire data. Age-matched healthy donors had significantly more diverse, less clonal blood TCR repertoires than untreated cancer patients.

TRB rearrangements spanning V, D and J were amplified using mixed TRB-A/B primers. TCRdb called the multiplex PCR reads again in MiXCR, with one record for every CDR3 protein. The sample lists 9,000 or so distinct CDR3 sequences; around 39% were seen once. Input material: blood. This receptor was identified in a human donor in good health. The chain uses TRBV15 and TRBJ2-7; D gene ambiguous. CDR3 residues: CATSSRLAAPYEQYF. DNA of the CDR3: TGTGCCACCAGCAGTCGGCTCGCGGCCCCCTACGAGCAGTACTTC. Filled out from reference TRBV15 and TRBJ2-7, the complete variable domain reads DAMVIQNPRYQVTQFGKPVTLSCSQTLNHNVMYWYQQKSSQAPKLLFHYYDKDFNNEADTPDNFQSRRPNTSFCFLDIRSPGLGDTAMYLCATSSRLAAPYEQYFGPGTRLTVT.